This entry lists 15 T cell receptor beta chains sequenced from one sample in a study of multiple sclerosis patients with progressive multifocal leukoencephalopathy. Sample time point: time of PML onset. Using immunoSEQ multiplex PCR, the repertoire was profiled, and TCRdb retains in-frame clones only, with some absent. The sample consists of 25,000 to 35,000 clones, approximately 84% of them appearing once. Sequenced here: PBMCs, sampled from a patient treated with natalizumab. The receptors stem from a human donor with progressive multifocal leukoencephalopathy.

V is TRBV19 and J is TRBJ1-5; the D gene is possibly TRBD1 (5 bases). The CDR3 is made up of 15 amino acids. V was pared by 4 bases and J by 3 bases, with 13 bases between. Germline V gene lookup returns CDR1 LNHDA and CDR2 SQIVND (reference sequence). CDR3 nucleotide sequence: TGTGCCAGTAGTACCCAATGGGGCCCCAATCAGCCCCAGCATTTT. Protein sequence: CASSTQWGPNQPQHF. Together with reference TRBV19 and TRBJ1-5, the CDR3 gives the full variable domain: DGGITQSPKYLFRKEGQNVTLSCEQNLNHDAMYWYRQDPGQGLRLIYYSQIVNDFQKGDIAEGYSVSREKKESFPLTVTSAQKNPTAFYLCASSTQWGPNQPQHFGDGTRLSIL.

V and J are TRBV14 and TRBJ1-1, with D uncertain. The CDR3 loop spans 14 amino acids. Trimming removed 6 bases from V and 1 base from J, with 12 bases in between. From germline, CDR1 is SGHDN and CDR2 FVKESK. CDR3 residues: CASRDPGKNTEAFF. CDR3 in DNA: TGTGCCAGCAGGGACCCGGGGAAGAACACTGAAGCTTTCTTT.

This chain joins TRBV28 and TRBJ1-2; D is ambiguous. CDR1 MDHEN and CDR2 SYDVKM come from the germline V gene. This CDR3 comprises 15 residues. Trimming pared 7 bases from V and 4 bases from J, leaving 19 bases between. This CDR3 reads CASTAFRTELYGYTF. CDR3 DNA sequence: TGTGCCAGCACCGCCTTCCGAACAGAACTCTATGGCTACACCTTC.

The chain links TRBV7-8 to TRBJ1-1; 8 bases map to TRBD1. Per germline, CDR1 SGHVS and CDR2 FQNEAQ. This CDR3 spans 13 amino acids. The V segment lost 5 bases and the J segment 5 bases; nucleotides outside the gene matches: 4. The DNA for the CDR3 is TGTGCCAGCAGCGCATACAGGGGGACTGAAGCTTTCTTT. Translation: CASSAYRGTEAFF.

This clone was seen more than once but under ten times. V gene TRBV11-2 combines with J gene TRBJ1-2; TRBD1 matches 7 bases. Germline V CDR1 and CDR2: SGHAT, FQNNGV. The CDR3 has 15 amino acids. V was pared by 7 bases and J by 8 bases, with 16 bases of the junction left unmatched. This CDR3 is CASNKIRGRTGGYTF. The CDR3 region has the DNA TGTGCCAGCAACAAAATTAGGGGGCGAACAGGGGGCTACACCTTC.

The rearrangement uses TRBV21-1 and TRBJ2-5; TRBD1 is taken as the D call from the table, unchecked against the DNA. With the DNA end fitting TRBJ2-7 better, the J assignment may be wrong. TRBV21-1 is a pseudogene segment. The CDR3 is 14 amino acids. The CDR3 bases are TGTGCCAGCAATCAGGGTAGACTTTGGTACGAGCAGTACTTC. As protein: CASNQGRLWYEQYF.

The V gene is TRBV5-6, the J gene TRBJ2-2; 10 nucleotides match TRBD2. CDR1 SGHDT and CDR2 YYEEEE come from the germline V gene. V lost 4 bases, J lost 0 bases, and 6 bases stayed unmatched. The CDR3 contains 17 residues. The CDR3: CASSPELAGPNTGELFF. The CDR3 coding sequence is TGTGCCAGCAGCCCAGAACTAGCGGGGCCGAACACCGGGGAGCTGTTTTTT.

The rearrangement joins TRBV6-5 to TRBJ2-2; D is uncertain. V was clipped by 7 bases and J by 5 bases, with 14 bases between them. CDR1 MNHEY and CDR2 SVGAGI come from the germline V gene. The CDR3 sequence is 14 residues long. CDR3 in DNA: TGTGCCAGCACCGACTCCCTAGGGACCGGGGAGCTGTTTTTT. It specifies CASTDSLGTGELFF.

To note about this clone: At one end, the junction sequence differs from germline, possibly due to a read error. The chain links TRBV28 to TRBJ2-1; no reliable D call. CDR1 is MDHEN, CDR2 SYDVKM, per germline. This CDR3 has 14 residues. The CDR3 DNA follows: TGTGCCAACAGTTTAGAGGTGGACTACAATGAGCAGTTCTTC. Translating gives CANSLEVDYNEQFF.

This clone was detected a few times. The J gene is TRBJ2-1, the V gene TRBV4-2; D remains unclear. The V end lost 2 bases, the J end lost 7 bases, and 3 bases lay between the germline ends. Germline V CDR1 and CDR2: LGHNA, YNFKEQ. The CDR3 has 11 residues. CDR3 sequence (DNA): TGTGCCAGCAGCCAATCAAATGAGCAGTTCTTC. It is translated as CASSQSNEQFF.

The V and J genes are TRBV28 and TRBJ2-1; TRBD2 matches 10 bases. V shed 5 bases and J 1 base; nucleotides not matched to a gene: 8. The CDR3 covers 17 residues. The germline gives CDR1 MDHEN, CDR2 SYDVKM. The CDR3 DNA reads TGTGCCAGCAGTCTCCGACTAGCGGGTTTATCCTACAATGAGCAGTTCTTC. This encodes CASSLRLAGLSYNEQFF.

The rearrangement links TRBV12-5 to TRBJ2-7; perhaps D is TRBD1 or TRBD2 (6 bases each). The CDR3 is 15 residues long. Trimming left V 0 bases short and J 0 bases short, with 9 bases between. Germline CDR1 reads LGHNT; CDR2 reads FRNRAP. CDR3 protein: CASGLVRGLSYEQYF. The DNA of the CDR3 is TGTGCTAGTGGTTTGGTACGGGGGCTCTCCTACGAGCAGTACTTC.

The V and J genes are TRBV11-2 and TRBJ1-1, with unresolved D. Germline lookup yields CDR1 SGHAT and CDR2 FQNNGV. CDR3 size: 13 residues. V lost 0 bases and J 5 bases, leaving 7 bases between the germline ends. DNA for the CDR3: TGTGCCAGCAGCTTAGATCGGGGAACTGAAGCTTTCTTT. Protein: CASSLDRGTEAFF.

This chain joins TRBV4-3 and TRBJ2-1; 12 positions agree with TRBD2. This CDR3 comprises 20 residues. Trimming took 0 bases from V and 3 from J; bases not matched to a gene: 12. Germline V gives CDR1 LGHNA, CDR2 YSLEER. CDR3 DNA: TGCGCCAGCAGCCAAGACCTAGCGGGAGGGTGGACGCTTAGCTACAATGAGCAGTTCTTC. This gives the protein CASSQDLAGGWTLSYNEQFF.

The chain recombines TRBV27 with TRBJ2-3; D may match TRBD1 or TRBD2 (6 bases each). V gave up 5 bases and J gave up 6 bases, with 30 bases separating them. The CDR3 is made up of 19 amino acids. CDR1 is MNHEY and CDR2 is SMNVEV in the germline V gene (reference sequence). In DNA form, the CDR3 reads TGTGCCAGCAGTCTACGGTGGGGTGCTCCGGGGGCAGGGCGGGATACGCAGTATTTT. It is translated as CASSLRWGAPGAGRDTQYF.